One TCR beta chain is described in this entry. Its antigen remains unknown. Those with chemo-refractory metastatic non-small-cell lung cancer were treated with focal radiation combined with CTLA-4 blockade using ipilimumab. This sample stems from a study of radiotherapy plus CTLA-4 blockade in lung cancer. The study, taken as a whole, reports: Alongside interferon-beta, early blood T cell clone dynamics were reportedly the best predictor of response. An expansion of tumor-derived TCR clones occurred in blood after radiotherapy plus ipilimumab.

Trimming removed 4 bases at V and 6 bases at J, with 16 bases between. Per the germline V gene, CDR1 is MDHEN and CDR2 is SYDVKM. The CDR3 is 15 amino acids. TCRdb's table, derived via immunoSEQ multiplex PCR, lists solely in-frame clones and lacks some. Seen here are about 51,000 clones, roughly three quarters observed once, and the top ten hold 8.5%. The chain links TRBV28 to TRBJ1-5; no clear D gene. The TCR sequence derives from a human donor with non-small cell lung cancer who had a complete response to radiotherapy plus ipilimumab. The specimen was peripheral blood, collected from a patient treated with radiotherapy plus ipilimumab. CDR3 DNA: TGTGCCAGCAGTTCCCGTATGCTAGTAAGTCAGCCCCAGCATTTT. Protein sequence: CASSSRMLVSQPQHF.